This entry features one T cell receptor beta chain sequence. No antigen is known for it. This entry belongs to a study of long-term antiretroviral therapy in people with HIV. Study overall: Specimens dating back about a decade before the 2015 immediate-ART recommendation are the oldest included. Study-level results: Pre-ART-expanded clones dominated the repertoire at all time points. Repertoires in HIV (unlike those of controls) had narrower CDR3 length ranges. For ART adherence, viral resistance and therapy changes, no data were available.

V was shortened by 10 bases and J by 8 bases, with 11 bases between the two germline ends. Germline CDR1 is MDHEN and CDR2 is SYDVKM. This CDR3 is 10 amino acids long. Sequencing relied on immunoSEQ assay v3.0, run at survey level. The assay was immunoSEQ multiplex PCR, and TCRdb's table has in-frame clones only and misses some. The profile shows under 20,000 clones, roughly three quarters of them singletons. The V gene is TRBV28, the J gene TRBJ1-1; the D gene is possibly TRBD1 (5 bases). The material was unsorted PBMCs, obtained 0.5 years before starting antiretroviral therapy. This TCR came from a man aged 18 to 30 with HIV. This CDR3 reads CATGRVEAFF. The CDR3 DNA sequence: TGTGCCACCGGCAGGGTAGAAGCTTTCTTT.